This section outlines one T cell receptor (beta chain) sequence together with its context. Authors' analysis steps: From reference gene primer amplification, estimates of nucleated cell counts were derived. The table came from immunoSEQ multiplex PCR; TCRdb's copy has only in-frame clones and leaves some out. V and J calls and clone size come straight from that table; D and trimming were deduced from the DNA. The table records 200,000 or so clones, approximately 84% of them present only once. This entry comes from a study of blood T cell repertoires in COVID-19. Trimming took off 3 bases at V and 0 bases at J, with 18 bases between the two ends. The germline CDR1 and CDR2 sequences are LNHDA and SQIVND (reference sequence). The length of the CDR3 is 18 residues.

What was sequenced was peripheral blood. The receptor's source is a human donor with acute or convalescent COVID-19. The donor label of this sample is uncertain. The chain employs TRBV19 and TRBJ2-4, with a weak D call TRBD2 (6 bases). CDR3 protein: CASSMSYLARLAKNIQYF. The CDR3 nucleotides read TGTGCCAGTAGTATGTCCTACCTAGCGCGTCTAGCCAAAAACATTCAGTACTTC. Combining the CDR3 with reference TRBV19 and TRBJ2-4 gives the whole variable domain DGGITQSPKYLFRKEGQNVTLSCEQNLNHDAMYWYRQDPGQGLRLIYYSQIVNDFQKGDIAEGYSVSREKKESFPLTVTSAQKNPTAFYLCASSMSYLARLAKNIQYFGAGTRLSVL.